The 30 T cell receptor beta chains given below trace back to one sample, sequenced in a study of shared clonotypes between healthy human individuals. The repertoire was sequenced with immunoSEQ multiplex PCR; TCRdb's copy has only in-frame clones and lacks some. The sample lists 500,000 to 550,000 clones, about 96% seen once, with about 0.06% in the top ten. The sequenced material came from naive CD4+ T cells sorted from blood. The subset is: CD45RA+ positively selected. Every receptor here comes from a woman aged 25 to 39 in good health.

V gene TRBV7-9 combines with J gene TRBJ2-1, with 7 bases that match TRBD2. The CDR3 totals 16 residues. V lost 5 bases, J lost 5 bases, and 12 bases stayed unmatched. Per the germline V gene, CDR1 is SEHNR and CDR2 is FQNEAQ (reference sequence). Here the CDR3 reads CASSPPLGGRDNEQFF. For the CDR3, the DNA is TGTGCCAGCAGCCCCCCCTTGGGAGGGCGGGACAATGAGCAGTTCTTC.

The chain links TRBV21-1 to TRBJ2-3; the table's D gene call, TRBD1, was not cross checked with the DNA. TRBV21-1 is tagged as a pseudogene. CDR3 length: 15 residues. CDR3 DNA sequence: TGTGCCAGCAACCTGCAGGGGATGAGCACAGATACGCAGTATTTT. Amino acids: CASNLQGMSTDTQYF.

The V and J genes are TRBV5-1 and TRBJ2-3, with TRBD2 matching 10 bases. The CDR3 length is 15 residues. Unmatched junction bases numbered 6, after V lost 4 bases and J lost 4 bases. Germline V gene data show CDR1 as SGHRS and CDR2 as YFSETQ. CDR3 residues: CASSRLAGLPDTQYF. DNA for the CDR3: TGCGCCAGCAGCCGACTAGCGGGTTTGCCAGATACGCAGTATTTT.

The chain carries TRBV5-1 and TRBJ2-7; possibly TRBD1 or TRBD2 for D (5 bases each). V gave up 1 base and J gave up 6 bases, with 20 bases separating them. CDR1 is SGHRS, CDR2 YFSETQ, per germline. The CDR3 is 16 residues long. The CDR3 region has the DNA TGCGCCAGCAGCTTGAGCTGGGGACGATCAGTTACCGAGCAGTACTTC. Protein product: CASSLSWGRSVTEQYF.

This chain joins TRBV5-1 and TRBJ2-5, with D maybe TRBD2 (6 bases). From germline, CDR1 is SGHRS and CDR2 YFSETQ. The CDR3 spans 15 residues. Deletions cut 4 bases from V and 3 bases from J, with 16 bases between. The CDR3 sequence: CASSVPGLGEETQYF. The CDR3 DNA sequence: TGCGCCAGCAGCGTCCCGGGACTCGGGGAAGAGACCCAGTACTTC. Based on the CDR3 plus reference TRBV5-1 and TRBJ2-5, the full variable domain is KAGVTQTPRYLIKTRGQQVTLSCSPISGHRSVSWYQQTPGQGLQFLFEYFSETQRNKGNFPGRFSGRQFSNSRSEMNVSTLELGDSALYLCASSVPGLGEETQYFGPGTRLLVL.

This clone was detected once. The genes are TRBV5-1 and TRBJ2-1, with D possibly TRBD2 on 5 matching bases. This CDR3 is built from 13 residues. The germline V gene has CDR1 SGHRS and CDR2 YFSETQ. V lost 4 bases and J lost 9, with 14 bases in between. The CDR3 reads CASSPRAEGEQFF. The DNA for the CDR3 is TGCGCCAGCAGCCCCCGGGCAGAGGGTGAGCAGTTCTTC.

This chain links TRBV30 with TRBJ1-6; D gene uncertain. This CDR3 contains 16 residues. The ends were cut back, 4 bases at V and 6 bases at J, with 19 bases in the middle. Germline V gene lookup returns CDR1 GTSNPN and CDR2 SVGIG (reference sequence). The CDR3 sequence: CAWNLAGGTFNSPLHF. CDR3 bases: TGTGCCTGGAACCTCGCAGGCGGAACTTTTAATTCACCCCTCCACTTT.

The CDR3 is CASSRGGRATYNEQFF. CDR3 bases: TGTGCCAGCAGCCGTGGAGGGAGGGCAACCTACAATGAGCAGTTCTTC. The chain uses TRBV5-4 and TRBJ2-1; TRBD2 aligns across 7 bases. V trimming: 4 bases; J trimming: 2 bases; junction bases outside the gene matches: 9. There are 16 residues in the CDR3. The germline V gene encodes CDR1 SGHNT and CDR2 YYREEE (reference sequence). Using reference TRBV5-4 and TRBJ2-1 for the parts outside the CDR3, the full variable domain is ETGVTQSPTHLIKTRGQQVTLRCSSQSGHNTVSWYQQALGQGPQFIFQYYREEENGRGNFPPRFSGLQFPNYSSELNVNALELDDSALYLCASSRGGRATYNEQFFGPGTRLTVL.

The V and J genes are TRBV19 and TRBJ1-5; 7 bases are shared with TRBD1. The CDR3 is 16 amino acids. The ends lost 7 bases at V and 0 bases at J; junction bases unmatched: 9. The germline gives CDR1 LNHDA, CDR2 SQIVND (reference sequence). The CDR3 sequence is CASKAGQTNSNQPQHF. The CDR3 DNA sequence: TGTGCCAGTAAGGCGGGACAGACAAATAGCAATCAGCCCCAGCATTTT.

CDR3: CASSPTNSRTDTQYF. DNA of the CDR3: TGTGCCAGTAGTCCCACCAACTCTAGGACAGATACGCAGTATTTT. The chain uses TRBV19 and TRBJ2-3; no clear D gene. Per the germline V gene, CDR1 is LNHDA and CDR2 is SQIVND (reference sequence). V was clipped by 5 bases and J by 3 bases, with 15 bases between them. There are 15 residues in the CDR3.

The V and J genes are TRBV19 and TRBJ2-7; D not certain. Looked up from germline, CDR1 is LNHDA and CDR2 is SQIVND (reference sequence). CDR3 length: 17 residues. With 6 bases removed from V and 2 bases from J, the gap between germline ends came to 23 bases. This CDR3 is CASSAKNSGRLPYEQYF. As DNA, the CDR3 is TGTGCCAGTAGCGCGAAAAACTCCGGACGGCTTCCCTACGAGCAGTACTTC.

V is TRBV5-5 and J is TRBJ2-2; 8 bases align to TRBD2. Losses at the gene ends were 3 bases for V and 2 bases for J; bases not matched to a gene: 9. Germline assignment: CDR1 SGHKS and CDR2 YYEKEE (reference sequence). The CDR3 runs to 17 residues. This chain's CDR3 is CASSSGRTSLNTGELFF. The CDR3, as DNA: TGTGCCAGCAGCTCCGGTAGGACTAGCCTCAACACCGGGGAGCTGTTTTTT.

J is TRBJ1-4 and V is TRBV19; D not resolved. Between the trimmed V and J ends, which lost 5 bases and 3 bases, there was a span of 10 bases. The CDR3 covers 14 residues. The germline gives CDR1 LNHDA, CDR2 SQIVND (reference sequence). The CDR3 region has the DNA TGTGCCAGTAGTTCAAGGGAACCTAATGAAAAACTGTTTTTT. Encoded protein: CASSSREPNEKLFF.

The chain is built from TRBV18 and TRBJ2-1; possible D gene TRBD2, 6 bases. The CDR3 is 15 amino acids. V shed 2 bases and J shed 2 bases, with 10 bases lying between them. CDR1 and CDR2 from the germline V gene are KGHSH and LQKENI. CDR3 sequence (DNA): TGTGCCAGCTCACCAACGGAGGGTACCTACAATGAGCAGTTCTTC. It encodes CASSPTEGTYNEQFF.

J is TRBJ1-1 and V is TRBV28; tentative D call: TRBD1 (5 bases). Germline CDR1 MDHEN, CDR2 SYDVKM. This CDR3 region has 12 residues. V was cut by 9 bases and J by 5 bases, with 13 bases left in between. The CDR3 DNA reads TGTGCCAGTGGGGGGGAAGTTACTGAAGCTTTCTTT. Its translation: CASGGEVTEAFF.

The V call is TRBV7-9, the J call TRBJ2-5, with a tentative D call TRBD1 (6 bases). Trimming left V 2 bases short and J 5 bases short, with 18 bases between. The CDR3 has 16 residues. Germline V CDR1 and CDR2: SEHNR, FQNEAQ (reference sequence). CDR3: CASSLRHLDRTETQYF. In nucleotides, the CDR3 is TGTGCCAGCAGCTTACGCCATCTAGACAGGACGGAGACCCAGTACTTC. The full variable domain, with the rest looked up from reference TRBV7-9 and TRBJ2-5, is DTGVSQNPRHKITKRGQNVTFRCDPISEHNRLYWYRQTLGQGPEFLTYFQNEAQLEKSRLLSDRFSAERPKGSFSTLEIQRTEQGDSAMYLCASSLRHLDRTETQYFGPGTRLLVL.

The chain uses TRBV25-1 and TRBJ1-2, with 10 bases identical to TRBD1. From germline, CDR1 is MGHDK and CDR2 SYGVNS. After removal of 3 bases from V and 4 bases from J, the junction contained 8 bases not matched to a gene. This CDR3 spans 16 amino acids. The CDR3 sequence: CASSDPRTGGGYGYTF. The CDR3 nucleotides read TGTGCCAGCAGTGACCCCAGGACAGGGGGAGGCTATGGCTACACCTTC.

The sample holds one count of this clone. V is TRBV28 and J is TRBJ2-3, with TRBD1 as a possible D gene (5 bases). With 7 bases removed from V and 7 bases from J, the gap between germline ends came to 15 bases. Looked up from germline, CDR1 is MDHEN and CDR2 is SYDVKM. This CDR3 contains 13 residues. CDR3 amino acids: CASINPGLHTQYF. In DNA form, the CDR3 reads TGTGCCAGCATCAACCCAGGGCTGCATACGCAGTATTTT. The complete variable domain, with remaining parts taken from reference TRBV28 and TRBJ2-3, reads DVKVTQSSRYLVKRTGEKVFLECVQDMDHENMFWYRQDPGLGLRLIYFSYDVKMKEKGDIPEGYSVSREKKERFSLILESASTNQTSMYLCASINPGLHTQYFGPGTRLTVL.

This clone came up once. V is TRBV27 and J is TRBJ2-1; D not certain. Germline assignment: CDR1 MNHEY and CDR2 SMNVEV (reference sequence). The ends were cut back, 7 bases at V and 6 bases at J, with 16 bases in the middle. The CDR3 length is 14 residues. The CDR3 nucleotides are TGTGCCAGCATCCCGTACCCTCAAAGCAATGAGCAGTTCTTC. This codes for CASIPYPQSNEQFF.

The chain carries TRBV27 and TRBJ2-4; perhaps TRBD1 as D (6 bases). The CDR3 contains 14 residues. Germline V CDR1 and CDR2: MNHEY, SMNVEV (reference sequence). Trimming took 5 bases from V and 7 from J, leaving 15 bases between them. The CDR3 protein is CASSPRTASNIQYF. CDR3 DNA sequence: TGTGCCAGCAGTCCCAGGACAGCATCCAACATTCAGTACTTC.

V gene TRBV10-3 combines with J gene TRBJ1-5; no clear D gene. The V end lost 5 bases, the J end lost 4 bases, and 6 bases lay between the germline ends. This CDR3 has 12 residues. Germline V CDR1 and CDR2: ENHRY, SYGVKD. The CDR3 is CAISSQNQPQHF. The CDR3 DNA is TGTGCCATCAGTAGCCAAAATCAGCCCCAGCATTTT.

This clone was seen a single time. This chain connects TRBV27 to TRBJ2-7; 10 bases align to TRBD1. Looked up from germline, CDR1 is MNHEY and CDR2 is SMNVEV (reference sequence). V shed 8 bases, J shed 4 bases, and the junction held 5 bases outside the gene matches. This CDR3 is 13 amino acids long. CDR3 loop: CASPGQGRYEQYF. The CDR3 DNA reads as TGTGCCAGCCCGGGACAGGGGAGGTACGAGCAGTACTTC.

For this clone: The same CDR3 is also encoded by other DNA sequences in this sample. The chain has TRBV6-5 and TRBJ2-7, with 10 nucleotides matching TRBD1. Germline V gives CDR1 MNHEY, CDR2 SVGAGI. The V segment lost 2 bases and the J segment 4 bases; nucleotides outside the gene matches: 2. The CDR3 spans 14 residues. For the CDR3, the DNA is TGTGCCAGCAGTTACGGGGACAGGGGTTACGAGCAGTACTTC. This encodes CASSYGDRGYEQYF.

This chain connects TRBV5-4 to TRBJ2-2; 8 positions match TRBD1. Germline CDR1 SGHNT, CDR2 YYREEE (reference sequence). This CDR3 has 15 residues. The trim removed 5 bases at V and 1 base at J, leaving 4 bases unmatched. The CDR3 DNA is TGTGCCAGCAGATTGACAGGGGTGAACACCGGGGAGCTGTTTTTT. Residues: CASRLTGVNTGELFF.

The rearrangement links TRBV6-5 to TRBJ1-1; D uncertain. The CDR3 extends over 15 amino acids. The germline V gene encodes CDR1 MNHEY and CDR2 SVGAGI. V lost 5 bases to trimming and J lost 1 base, with 14 bases between them. The DNA of the CDR3 is TGTGCCAGCAGTCAATCCCCGGCAGGGAACACTGAAGCTTTCTTT. Translation gives CASSQSPAGNTEAFF.

The chain uses TRBV11-2 and TRBJ2-5; D is perhaps TRBD1 or TRBD2 (5 bases each). The CDR3 length is 13 residues. The V and J ends lost 8 bases and 4 bases respectively, with 14 bases between them. Germline V gene data show CDR1 as SGHAT and CDR2 as FQNNGV. The CDR3 spells CASLFSGGETQYF. In DNA form, the CDR3 reads TGTGCCAGCCTATTCTCTGGGGGAGAGACCCAGTACTTC.

The rearrangement links TRBV21-1 to TRBJ2-7; the D call in the table, TRBD1, was not verified against the DNA. TRBV21-1 represents a pseudogene. The CDR3 has 18 residues. The CDR3 is CASSKVSGTGTRGYEQYF. DNA of the CDR3: TGTGCCAGCAGCAAAGTTTCCGGGACAGGGACGCGCGGCTACGAGCAGTACTTC.

V usage is TRBV5-8 and J usage is TRBJ1-5; D possibly corresponds to TRBD1 (6 bases). This CDR3 has 17 residues. In germline, CDR1 is SGHTS, CDR2 YDEGEE. V was shortened by 3 bases and J by 0 bases, with 16 bases between the two germline ends. CDR3 sequence reads: CASSSAGQSTSNQPQHF. The CDR3 bases are TGTGCCAGCAGCTCGGCCGGACAGAGCACTAGCAATCAGCCCCAGCATTTT.

The CDR3 DNA is TGTGCCAGCAGCTTAGGAGCCCCTTATGGCTACACCTTC. Encoded protein: CASSLGAPYGYTF. This sequence joins TRBV11-2 and TRBJ1-2; D remains unclear. This CDR3 is 13 amino acids long. V was trimmed by 1 base and J by 5 bases, leaving 8 bases between them. Per germline, CDR1 SGHAT and CDR2 FQNNGV.

V gene TRBV15 combines with J gene TRBJ1-2; the match to TRBD1 covers 10 bases. The germline gives CDR1 LNHNV, CDR2 YYDKDF (reference sequence). The CDR3 sequence is 16 residues long. V dropped 3 bases and J dropped 6; count of bases not matched to a gene: 10. CDR3 residues: CATSRVMRQGADGYTF. The CDR3 nucleotides are TGTGCCACCAGCAGGGTAATGAGACAGGGGGCCGATGGCTACACCTTC.